The clone carrying this TCR beta chain appeared once. Its matching antigen is unknown. This record comes from a study of long-term antiretroviral therapy in people with HIV. Researchers ran immunoSEQ v3.0 at survey level. Sequencing of each sample targeted roughly 40,000-50,000 T-cell genomes. Method: immunoSEQ multiplex PCR; TCRdb's copy keeps in-frame clones and lacks some. The data show over 15,000 clones, over 70% seen once. Whole-study results and caveats: Specimen acquisition occurred between about 2003 and 2018, potentially under older ART regimens. Repertoires with HIV possessed tighter CDR3 length spans than those of controls.

The length of the CDR3 is 13 residues. Germline values: CDR1 LGHNT, CDR2 FRNRAP. Trimming removed 5 bases at V and 4 bases at J, with 12 bases between. Specimens held roughly 0.9-10 million cryopreserved PBMC prior to DNA extraction. The chain uses TRBV12-5 and TRBJ2-7; no definite D call. The source of this sequence is a woman in her forties or fifties with HIV. The material was unsorted PBMCs, obtained 1.5 years before starting antiretroviral therapy. The chain's CDR3 is CASGHDTQYEQYF. The DNA of the CDR3 is TGTGCTAGTGGTCACGACACCCAATACGAGCAGTACTTC.